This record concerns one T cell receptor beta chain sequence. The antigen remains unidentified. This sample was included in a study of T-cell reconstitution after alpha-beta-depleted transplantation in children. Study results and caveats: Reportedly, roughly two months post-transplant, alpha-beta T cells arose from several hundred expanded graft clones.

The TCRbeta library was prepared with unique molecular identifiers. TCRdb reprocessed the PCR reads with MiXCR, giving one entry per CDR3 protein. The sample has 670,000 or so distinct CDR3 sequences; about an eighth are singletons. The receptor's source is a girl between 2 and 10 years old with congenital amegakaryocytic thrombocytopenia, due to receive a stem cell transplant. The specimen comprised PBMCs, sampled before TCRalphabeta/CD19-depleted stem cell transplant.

This chain's CDR3 is CAWRDRSGPSTDTQYF. CDR3 bases: TGTGCCTGGAGGGATCGTAGCGGGCCTAGCACAGATACGCAGTATTTT. J is TRBJ2-3 and V is TRBV30; 7 bases align to TRBD2. The J segment lost 0 bases and the V segment lost 3 bases, leaving 9 bases of the junction unmatched. This CDR3 is built from 16 residues. Germline loops: CDR1 GTSNPN, CDR2 SVGIG (reference sequence).